This TCR beta chain was captured in a study of blood T cell repertoires in COVID-19. Study in general: The analysed material was cDNA or gDNA that came from T cells, B-cell-depleted T cells, or PBMCs.

Germline CDR1 is SGHVS and CDR2 is FQNEAQ. V gave up 0 bases and J gave up 11 bases, with 13 bases separating them. CDR3 size: 13 residues. Methods used by the authors: Reference gene primers were amplified, and this amplification served to estimate nucleated cell counts. TCRdb's copy holds only in-frame clones and misses some; the assay was immunoSEQ multiplex PCR. The DNA was the basis for D and trimming; V, J and clone size are from that table. The data hold nearly 50,000 clones, with about 83% observed a single time. The source of this sequence is a woman aged 60 to 75 with acute or convalescent COVID-19. V usage is TRBV7-8 and J usage is TRBJ1-1; a possible D gene is TRBD1 (5 bases). Sequencing used peripheral blood. CDR3 loop: CASSLAPQGSAFF. The CDR3 DNA is TGTGCCAGCAGCTTAGCCCCCCAGGGATCTGCTTTCTTT.